The 19 T cell receptor beta chains below come from one sample, sequenced in a study of OX40 agonist ivuxolimab in advanced cancers. Only in-frame clones appear in the TCRdb table, and some are missing; sequencing was by immunoSEQ multiplex PCR. The sample lists about 20,000 clones; roughly 74% were seen once. The sequencing here drew on CD4+ or CD8+ T cells sorted from blood, taken in a trial of the OX40 agonist ivuxolimab. These receptors originate from an adult with an advanced solid tumor such as melanoma, head and neck, liver or kidney cancer.

The chain uses TRBV18 and TRBJ1-2, with 7 bases fitting TRBD1. Germline values: CDR1 KGHSH, CDR2 LQKENI. Losses at the gene ends were 1 base for V and 4 bases for J; bases not matched to a gene: 18. The CDR3 sequence is 19 residues long. The CDR3 reads CASSPRRDSLLPAGYGYTF. CDR3 nucleotide sequence: TGTGCCAGCTCACCACGGCGGGACAGCTTACTCCCGGCGGGCTATGGCTACACCTTC.

This chain uses TRBV6-5 with TRBJ1-1, with 8 positions matching TRBD1. Per germline, CDR1 MNHEY and CDR2 SVGAGI. V was clipped by 6 bases and J by 5 bases; unmatched bases: 8. The CDR3 spans 14 residues. CDR3: CASRMDRVVTEAFF. For the CDR3, the DNA is TGTGCCAGCAGGATGGACAGGGTGGTTACTGAAGCTTTCTTT.

This clone was seen a few times. The V call is TRBV2, the J call TRBJ2-1; tentatively, D is TRBD1 (5 bases). Looked up from germline, CDR1 is SNHLY and CDR2 is FYNNEI. V dropped 3 bases and J dropped 1 base, with 7 bases sitting between them. This CDR3 has 14 amino acids. CDR3 region: CASSEDKSYNEQFF. In nucleotides, the CDR3 is TGTGCCAGCAGTGAGGACAAGTCCTACAATGAGCAGTTCTTC.

This clone was detected a few times. The rearrangement links TRBV19 to TRBJ2-5; D may match TRBD1 or TRBD2 (5 bases each). Trimming cost V 9 bases and J 5 bases, with 13 bases left between them. The CDR3 covers 12 residues. Germline CDR1 reads LNHDA; CDR2 reads SQIVND (reference sequence). The CDR3: CASSRGSETQYF. CDR3 bases: TGTGCCAGCTCCCGGGGCTCGGAGACCCAGTACTTC.

Of note for this clone: The sample holds other DNA sequences that translate to the same CDR3. The chain carries TRBV15 and TRBJ1-2, with a tentative D call TRBD1 (6 bases). The CDR3 totals 13 residues. V gave up 0 bases and J gave up 8 bases, with 10 bases separating them. Germline V gives CDR1 LNHNV, CDR2 YYDKDF (reference sequence). The DNA of the CDR3 is TGTGCCACCAGCAGAGAAGAGGGGGACGGCTACACCTTC. Translating it yields CATSREEGDGYTF.

The V and J genes are TRBV20-1 and TRBJ1-5; no clear D. Germline values: CDR1 DFQATT, CDR2 SNEGSKA (reference sequence). The CDR3 is made up of 11 amino acids. V shed 5 bases and J shed 16 bases, with 18 bases lying between them. CDR3: CSASPPTRSHF. The CDR3 DNA reads TGCAGTGCTTCCCCCCCCACAAGGTCCCATTTT.

The CDR3 sequence: CASSEGHSGEQYF. As DNA, the CDR3 is TGCGCCAGCAGTGAGGGACACAGCGGCGAGCAGTACTTC. The rearrangement joins TRBV10-1 to TRBJ2-7, with D possibly being TRBD1 or TRBD2 (5 bases each). Germline values: CDR1 WNHNN, CDR2 SYGVQD (reference sequence). Trimming stripped 2 bases from V and 6 bases from J, with 11 bases between. The CDR3 totals 13 residues.

The CDR3 loop reads CASTKEGTEAFF. In DNA, the CDR3 is TGTGCCAGCACCAAGGAGGGGACTGAAGCTTTCTTT. The V and J genes are TRBV6-6 and TRBJ1-1, with D maybe TRBD1 (5 bases). The CDR3 spans 12 residues. The V end was cut by 7 bases, the J end by 5 bases, with 11 bases between. Per the germline V gene, CDR1 is MNHNY and CDR2 is SVGAGI (reference sequence).

The chain is built from TRBV6-1 and TRBJ2-1; tentatively, D is TRBD1 or TRBD2 (5 bases each). CDR1 and CDR2 from the germline V gene are MNHNS and SASEGT. The CDR3 extends over 12 amino acids. The V end was cut by 3 bases, the J end by 10 bases, with 10 bases between. CDR3 loop: CASSDWGREQFF. CDR3 bases: TGTGCCAGCAGTGATTGGGGACGCGAGCAGTTCTTC.

J is TRBJ2-2 and V is TRBV29-1; D is possibly TRBD1 (6 bases). The CDR3 is 14 amino acids. Germline-derived CDR1 and CDR2 are SQVTM and ANQGSEA. V lost 7 bases, J lost 1 base, and 13 bases lay in between. For the CDR3, the DNA is TGCAGCGCCGCTCGGGGACAGAACACCGGGGAGCTGTTTTTT. It encodes CSAARGQNTGELFF.

V and J are TRBV28 and TRBJ2-5; possibly TRBD2 for D (6 bases). V was trimmed by 5 bases and J by 11 bases, leaving 18 bases between them. The CDR3 has 13 amino acids. CDR1 MDHEN and CDR2 SYDVKM come from the germline V gene. The CDR3 nucleotides read TGTGCCAGCAGTCGTCCGGGACTGGAGGAGCAGTACTTC. As protein: CASSRPGLEEQYF. Drawing the rest from reference TRBV28 and TRBJ2-5, the complete variable domain is DVKVTQSSRYLVKRTGEKVFLECVQDMDHENMFWYRQDPGLGLRLIYFSYDVKMKEKGDIPEGYSVSREKKERFSLILESASTNQTSMYLCASSRPGLEEQYFGPGTRLLVL.

V gene TRBV4-3 combines with J gene TRBJ1-2, with a tentative D call TRBD1 (5 bases). Germline-derived CDR1 and CDR2 are LGHNA and YSLEER. This CDR3 is built from 15 residues. Deletions cut 1 base from V and 4 bases from J, with 13 bases between. In DNA form, the CDR3 reads TGCGCCAGCAGCCAAGGGCTGGGGACGGGCTATGGCTACACCTTC. As protein: CASSQGLGTGYGYTF.

The rearrangement links TRBV5-5 to TRBJ1-2; D unresolved. Germline V gene sequence: CDR1 SGHKS, CDR2 YYEKEE (reference sequence). The CDR3 spans 17 residues. V lost 0 bases to trimming and J lost 2 bases, with 17 bases between them. CDR3 sequence: CASSLGPSLSDNYGYTF. In DNA form, the CDR3 reads TGTGCCAGCAGCTTGGGTCCCAGCCTCTCGGACAACTATGGCTACACCTTC.

The chain couples TRBV29-1 to TRBJ2-3; 9 positions agree with TRBD1. The V and J ends lost 5 bases and 4 bases, in that order; junction bases with no gene match: 7. The CDR3 runs 14 residues. Germline V gene sequence: CDR1 SQVTM, CDR2 ANQGSEA. The DNA of the CDR3 is TGCAGCGTTCCCCCGGGACAGGGCCCAGATACGCAGTATTTT. Amino acids: CSVPPGQGPDTQYF.

This clone was counted once. The genes are TRBV30 and TRBJ1-3; no reliable D call. CDR3 size: 13 residues. The V end was cut by 0 bases, the J end by 0 bases, with 3 bases between. Germline V gene lookup returns CDR1 GTSNPN and CDR2 SVGIG (reference sequence). CDR3 in DNA: TGTGCCTGGAGTGTTATCTCTGGAAACACCATATATTTT. It codes for CAWSVISGNTIYF. The whole variable domain, remainder taken from reference TRBV30 and TRBJ1-3, is SQTIHQWPATLVQPVGSPLSLECTVEGTSNPNLYWYRQAAGRGLQLLFYSVGIGQISSEVPQNLSASRPQDRQFILSSKKLLLSDSGFYLCAWSVISGNTIYFGEGSWLTVV.

The chain links TRBV7-2 to TRBJ1-3, with unresolved D. V shed 5 bases and J shed 0 bases, with 14 bases lying between them. Germline assignment: CDR1 SGHTA and CDR2 FQGNSA. This CDR3 comprises 16 residues. The CDR3 sequence: CASSPESTISGNTIYF. In DNA form, the CDR3 reads TGTGCCAGCAGCCCAGAGTCGACCATCTCTGGAAACACCATATATTTT.

The rearrangement links TRBV9 to TRBJ2-7, with D tentatively TRBD1 or TRBD2 (5 bases each). The CDR3 extends over 14 amino acids. CDR1 and CDR2 from the germline V gene are SGDLS and YYNGEE. V was pared by 4 bases and J by 1 base, with 12 bases between. DNA of the CDR3: TGTGCCAGCAGCCCCCGGGGCCAGTCCTACGAGCAGTACTTC. Its protein product is CASSPRGQSYEQYF. Complete variable domain (other parts from reference TRBV9 and TRBJ2-7): DSGVTQTPKHLITATGQRVTLRCSPRSGDLSVYWYQQSLDQGLQFLIQYYNGEERAKGNILERFSAQQFPDLHSELNLSSLELGDSALYFCASSPRGQSYEQYFGPGTRLTVT.

V is TRBV2 and J is TRBJ2-7, with D tentatively TRBD1 (5 bases). The length of the CDR3 is 11 residues. The V gene lost 7 bases and the J gene lost 5 bases, with 9 bases spanning the gap. The germline CDR1 and CDR2 sequences are SNHLY and FYNNEI. CDR3 sequence reads: CASIVRDEQYF. For the CDR3, the DNA is TGTGCCAGCATTGTCAGGGACGAGCAGTACTTC. Supplemented by reference TRBV2 and TRBJ2-7, the full variable domain reads EPEVTQTPSHQVTQMGQEVILRCVPISNHLYFYWYRQILGQKVEFLVSFYNNEISEKSEIFDDQFSVERPDGSNFTLKIRSTKLEDSAMYFCASIVRDEQYFGPGTRLTVT.

This chain links TRBV5-6 with TRBJ1-5; D is uncertain. V lost 4 bases and J lost 2, with 4 bases in between. Germline V gene lookup returns CDR1 SGHDT and CDR2 YYEEEE. This CDR3 comprises 12 residues. CDR3 protein: CASSLGNQPQHF. The CDR3 region has the DNA TGTGCCAGCAGCCTTGGCAATCAGCCCCAGCATTTT. Based on the CDR3 plus reference TRBV5-6 and TRBJ1-5, the full variable domain is DAGVTQSPTHLIKTRGQQVTLRCSPKSGHDTVSWYQQALGQGPQFIFQYYEEEERQRGNFPDRFSGHQFPNYSSELNVNALLLGDSALYLCASSLGNQPQHFGDGTRLSIL.